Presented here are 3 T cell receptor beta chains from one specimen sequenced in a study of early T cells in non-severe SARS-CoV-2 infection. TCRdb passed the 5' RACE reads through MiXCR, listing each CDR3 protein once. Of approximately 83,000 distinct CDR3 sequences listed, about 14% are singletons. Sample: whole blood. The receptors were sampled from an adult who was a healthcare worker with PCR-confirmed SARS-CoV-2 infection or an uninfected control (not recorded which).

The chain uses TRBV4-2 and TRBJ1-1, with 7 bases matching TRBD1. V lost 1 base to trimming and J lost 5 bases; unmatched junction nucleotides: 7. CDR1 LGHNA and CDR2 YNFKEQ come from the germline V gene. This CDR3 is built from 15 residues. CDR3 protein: CASSQGRTGGTEAFF. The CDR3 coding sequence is TGTGCCAGCAGCCAAGGGAGGACAGGCGGGACTGAAGCTTTCTTT.

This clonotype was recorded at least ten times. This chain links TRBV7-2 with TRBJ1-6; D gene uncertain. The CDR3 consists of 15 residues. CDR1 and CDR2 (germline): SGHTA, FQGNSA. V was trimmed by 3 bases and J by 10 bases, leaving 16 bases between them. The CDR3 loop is CASSFPEGSGSPLHF. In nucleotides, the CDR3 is TGTGCCAGCAGCTTTCCGGAAGGGAGCGGGTCACCCCTCCACTTT.

CDR3 nucleotides: TGCAGCGGATCCGGACTAGCGGGTCGAAATGAGCAGTTCTTC. Translated, it gives CSGSGLAGRNEQFF. The chain uses TRBV29-1 and TRBJ2-1; 11 bases line up with TRBD2. The CDR3 covers 14 residues. The germline gives CDR1 SQVTM, CDR2 ANQGSEA. V shed 7 bases, J shed 7 bases, and the junction held 9 bases outside the gene matches.